The 2 T cell receptor beta chains given below trace back to one sample, sequenced in a study of blood T cells in healthy people across ages. With a J-beta primer mix and a sample-barcoded 5' primer, a second PCR ran roughly 6 to 11 cycles. TCRdb reprocessed the 5' RACE reads with MiXCR, giving one entry per CDR3 protein. Among over 950,000 distinct CDR3 sequences listed, 35% to 40% were seen once. The sequenced sample was blood. These receptor sequences come from a man between 18 and 29 years old in good health.

This chain uses TRBV7-8 with TRBJ2-7; maybe TRBD2 (6 bases). In germline, CDR1 is SGHVS, CDR2 FQNEAQ. This CDR3 spans 16 amino acids. With 3 bases removed from V and 7 bases from J, the gap between germline ends came to 22 bases. CDR3: CASSFSRGWVYNEQYF. CDR3 bases: TGTGCCAGCAGCTTTTCCCGGGGGTGGGTCTACAATGAGCAGTACTTC.

This clonotype was observed a few times. The chain carries TRBV6-5 and TRBJ2-3; D is unclear. Deletions cut 0 bases from V and 2 bases from J, with 9 bases between. The CDR3 runs 15 residues. Germline V lookup: CDR1 MNHEY, CDR2 SVGAGI. The CDR3 reads CASSYSGSYTDTQYF. In DNA, the CDR3 is TGTGCCAGCAGTTACTCGGGGTCTTACACAGATACGCAGTATTTT.